Presented here are 4 T cell receptor beta chains from one specimen sequenced in a study of cytomegalovirus exposure and HLA in healthy donors (dated 2017 in TCRdb). Library creation used the immunoSEQ multiplex PCR assay. TCRdb stores this immuneACCESS table with in-frame sequences only. Part of the clones is absent; in the studies checked, under half of the shortfall reflects unresolved V genes, and no reason is known for the rest. This sample holds 150,000 to 200,000 clones; 75% to 90% were observed only once. The ten largest make up approximately 2.2% of the sample. The source material was PBMCs. The receptors stem from a young woman in good health and CMV-seronegative.

This chain links TRBV18 with TRBJ1-1; D is perhaps TRBD1 (5 bases). The germline V gene has CDR1 KGHSH and CDR2 LQKENI. Trimming removed 1 base at V and 8 bases at J, with 14 bases between. This CDR3 region has 14 residues. The CDR3 is CASSPRMGEGEAFF. The CDR3 region has the DNA TGTGCCAGCTCACCACGGATGGGGGAGGGAGAAGCTTTCTTT.

This sequence joins TRBV30 and TRBJ2-3; D unresolved. The V end was cut by 0 bases, the J end by 2 bases, with 6 bases between. The CDR3 length is 13 residues. In germline, CDR1 is GTSNPN, CDR2 SVGIG (reference sequence). CDR3 loop: CAWSVSFTDTQYF. CDR3 in DNA: TGTGCCTGGAGTGTATCCTTCACAGATACGCAGTATTTT.

The chain uses TRBV6-4 and TRBJ2-7, with D perhaps TRBD2 (5 bases). The CDR3 sequence is 14 residues long. The germline gives CDR1 MRHNA, CDR2 SNTAGT. V was trimmed by 0 bases and J by 5 bases, leaving 11 bases between them. In DNA, the CDR3 is TGTGCCAGCAGTGACTCTGAGGGCGACGACGAGCAGTACTTC. It yields the protein CASSDSEGDDEQYF.

The chain combines TRBV9 with TRBJ1-1; unclear D gene. This CDR3 region has 15 residues. Trimming took 1 base from V and 3 from J, leaving 13 bases between them. Germline assignment: CDR1 SGDLS and CDR2 YYNGEE. For the CDR3, the DNA is TGTGCCAGCAGCGTAACGGGGTCGGAGTACACTGAAGCTTTCTTT. Translating it yields CASSVTGSEYTEAFF.